This TCR beta chain came from a study of shared T cell receptors in the human thymus. This CDR3 spans 12 amino acids. Germline CDR1 is SGHAT and CDR2 is FQNNGV. Trimming left V 4 bases short and J 0 bases short, with 2 bases between. The assay was immunoSEQ multiplex PCR, and TCRdb's table has in-frame clones only and misses some. This sample yields roughly 410,000 clones, of which more than 85% are seen a single time; 0.015% to 0.025% belongs to the top ten. Material for sequencing was thymocytes. This sequence originates from a human donor. The chain joins TRBV11-2 to TRBJ2-3; no reliable D call. The CDR3 nucleotides are TGTGCCAGCAGCTCTAGCACAGATACGCAGTATTTT. The encoded protein is CASSSSTDTQYF.